These 5 T cell receptor beta chains were sequenced from one sample in a study of cytotoxic CD8 clonotypes in ibrutinib-treated CLL (dated by TCRdb to the early 2020s). Per the publication, the time point label means: progressive disease on ibrutinib. The protocol used for the library was the immunoSEQ multiplex PCR assay. The clones in this table, taken by TCRdb from immuneACCESS, are in-frame only. Not every clone is retained; where verified, under half of the shortfall comes from an unresolved V gene, and the cause of the rest is unknown. The sample table holds 53,000 or so clones, of which 50% to 60% were seen once. The ten biggest clones cover roughly a quarter of the sample. Sample: PBMCs, taken at disease progression, from a patient treated with ibrutinib. The receptors stem from a human donor with chronic lymphocytic leukemia.

The chain combines TRBV28 with TRBJ1-5; TRBD1 agrees at 9 bases. CDR3 length: 16 residues. Trimming at V came to 3 bases and at J to 3 bases, leaving 6 bases not matched to a gene. Germline CDR1 and CDR2: MDHEN and SYDVKM. The CDR3 bases are TGTGCCAGCAGTTTCCCCGGGACAGGGACCAATCAGCCCCAGCATTTT. Protein product: CASSFPGTGTNQPQHF. The full variable domain, its missing parts supplied by reference TRBV28 and TRBJ1-5, is DVKVTQSSRYLVKRTGEKVFLECVQDMDHENMFWYRQDPGLGLRLIYFSYDVKMKEKGDIPEGYSVSREKKERFSLILESASTNQTSMYLCASSFPGTGTNQPQHFGDGTRLSIL.

This clone was recorded only once. The rearrangement joins TRBV7-6 to TRBJ2-1, with 9 bases matching TRBD1. The germline gives CDR1 SGHVS, CDR2 FNYEAQ. The CDR3 has 16 amino acids. Trimming removed 5 bases from V and 2 bases from J; junction bases left unmatched: 7. Written as DNA, the CDR3 is TGTGCCAGCAGCCGACCGGGACAGGGTCCCTACAATGAGCAGTTCTTC. As protein: CASSRPGQGPYNEQFF.

The J gene is TRBJ2-7, the V gene TRBV5-1, with TRBD1 matching over 9 bases. Trimming cost V 4 bases and J 6 bases; bases outside gene matches: 8. This CDR3 is built from 14 residues. The germline gives CDR1 SGHRS, CDR2 YFSETQ. Here the CDR3 DNA reads TGCGCCAGCAGCAAACAGGGGGCCGGGGGCGAGCAGTACTTC. This sequence encodes CASSKQGAGGEQYF.

This clone turned up a few times. The chain is built from TRBV4-1 and TRBJ2-3, with 9 bases lining up with TRBD2. V trimming: 1 base; J trimming: 2 bases; junction bases outside the gene matches: 7. CDR1 and CDR2 (germline): MGHRA, YSYEKL. The CDR3 covers 17 residues. DNA of the CDR3: TGCGCCAGCAGCCAAGTTGGCCTAGCGGGGCACACAGATACGCAGTATTTT. Amino acid sequence: CASSQVGLAGHTDTQYF.

The chain couples TRBV2 to TRBJ2-2; D not resolved. With 5 bases removed from V and 0 bases from J, the gap between germline ends came to 10 bases. In germline, CDR1 is SNHLY, CDR2 FYNNEI. This CDR3 comprises 15 residues. CDR3 DNA: TGTGCCAGCAGTCTCGGCCGAGCGAACACCGGGGAGCTGTTTTTT. This translates into CASSLGRANTGELFF.